In its sample, the clone carrying this T cell receptor (beta chain) was seen once. The repertoire was sequenced with immunoSEQ multiplex PCR; TCRdb's copy has only in-frame clones and lacks some. The sample consists of about 69,000 clones, 88% of them appearing once. The data belong to a study of technical replicates of blood from a handful of donors. The CDR3 is 15 residues long. J lost 5 bases, V lost 5 bases, and 12 bases had no gene match. Germline CDR1 MNHEY, CDR2 SVGAGI. The sample consisted of PBMCs. The TCR originated in a human donor in good health. Some clones in this sample may be carry-over from other donors' samples. This chain connects TRBV6-5 to TRBJ2-7; 7 nucleotides agree with TRBD1. Written as DNA, the CDR3 is TGTGCCAGCAGTACAACCGACAGGGTTGGGGACGAGCAGTACTTC. This translates into CASSTTDRVGDEQYF.